These 14 T cell receptor beta chains were all obtained from the same sample, sequenced in a study of T cell repertoires in cytomegalovirus infection. TCRdb reanalysed the reads using MiXCR and keeps one entry per CDR3 protein. The sample comprises some 150,000 distinct CDR3 sequences, 23% of which are singletons, and 11% rests with the top ten. The sample taken for sequencing was PBMCs. These receptors originate from a human donor in good health (CMV status not recorded). Some clones in this sample may be carry-over from other donors' samples.

This clonotype appeared a few times. The J gene is TRBJ2-3, the V gene TRBV5-8; no firm D call. The V end was cut by 4 bases, the J end by 5 bases, with 8 bases between. The CDR3 length is 12 residues. Germline V lookup: CDR1 SGHTS, CDR2 YDEGEE. CDR3 protein: CASSPYKDTQYF. The CDR3 coding sequence is TGTGCCAGCAGCCCCTACAAAGATACGCAGTATTTT.

V gene TRBV25-1 combines with J gene TRBJ2-7, with a possible D match to TRBD1 (6 bases). Trimming took off 9 bases at V and 2 bases at J, with 17 bases between the two ends. This CDR3 contains 14 residues. Germline assignment: CDR1 MGHDK and CDR2 SYGVNS. This CDR3 is CASHGDRTPYEQYF. CDR3 coding DNA: TGTGCCAGTCATGGAGACAGGACCCCCTACGAGCAGTACTTC.

This chain uses TRBV7-2 with TRBJ2-3; D is perhaps TRBD2 (6 bases). The V end lost 0 bases, the J end lost 8 bases, and 12 bases lay between the germline ends. Looked up from germline, CDR1 is SGHTA and CDR2 is FQGNSA. This CDR3 comprises 14 residues. CDR3 bases: TGTGCCAGCAGCTTAGCTAGCGGTGGGGTTACGCAGTATTTT. Translating gives CASSLASGGVTQYF.

The table lists this clonotype with many counts. In DNA form, the CDR3 reads TGTGCCAGCAGTTTGGTAGAATCCCCCTACGAGCAGTACTTC. Its translation: CASSLVESPYEQYF. The chain couples TRBV12-3 or TRBV12-4 to TRBJ2-7; no clear D gene. CDR3 length: 14 residues. Trimming removed 3 bases at V and 2 bases at J, with 11 bases between.

The sample holds a few counts of this clonotype. The chain couples TRBV6-2 or TRBV6-3 to TRBJ2-7; 8 nucleotides agree with TRBD2. The J segment lost 4 bases and the V segment lost 6 bases, leaving 8 bases of the junction unmatched. The CDR3 consists of 14 residues. The germline CDR1 and CDR2 sequences are MNHEY and SVGEGT. Here the CDR3 DNA reads TGTGCCAGCAGATTACGGGGGGGAAGGTACGAGCAGTACTTC. It yields the protein CASRLRGGRYEQYF.

The chain combines TRBV5-6 with TRBJ1-1, with a tentative D call TRBD1 (6 bases). CDR1 and CDR2 from the germline V gene are SGHDT and YYEEEE. Trimming pared 2 bases from V and 7 bases from J, leaving 15 bases between. This CDR3 is 14 amino acids long. CDR3 nucleotides: TGTGCCAGCAGCTTCGGCAGGGGTGCCGTTGAAGCTTTCTTT. Residues: CASSFGRGAVEAFF.

The rearrangement joins TRBV28 to TRBJ2-5; weak D call: TRBD1 (5 bases). This CDR3 spans 14 amino acids. Germline V gene lookup returns CDR1 MDHEN and CDR2 SYDVKM. Between the trimmed V and J ends, which lost 2 bases and 6 bases, there was a span of 13 bases. This chain's CDR3 is CASSLRGSRKTQYF. The CDR3 bases are TGTGCCAGCAGTTTAAGGGGTAGTCGGAAGACCCAGTACTTC.

This clonotype was seen just once. The chain has TRBV12-3 or TRBV12-4 and TRBJ2-1, with 9 bases lining up with TRBD2. V was pared by 4 bases and J by 8 bases, with 12 bases of the junction left unmatched. This CDR3 comprises 16 residues. CDR3 in DNA: TGTGCCAGCAGTTACTTCGGCACTAGCGGGTGGGATGAGCAGTTCTTC. Translated, it gives CASSYFGTSGWDEQFF.

V gene TRBV4-1 combines with J gene TRBJ1-1; 7 nucleotides agree with TRBD1. Unmatched junction bases numbered 6, after V lost 0 bases and J lost 5 bases. Germline V gives CDR1 MGHRA, CDR2 YSYEKL. The CDR3 covers 15 residues. CDR3 protein: CASSQELTDRTEAFF. Written as DNA, the CDR3 is TGCGCCAGCAGCCAAGAGCTTACGGACAGGACTGAAGCTTTCTTT.

The chain employs TRBV29-1 and TRBJ2-7; 8 bases line up with TRBD1. The CDR3 runs to 13 residues. Per germline, CDR1 SQVTM and CDR2 ANQGSEA. J gave up 2 bases and V 6 bases, and 6 bases lay outside the gene matches. CDR3 DNA sequence: TGCAGCGTATCCCCGACAGGGGCCTACGAGCAGTACTTC. Its translation: CSVSPTGAYEQYF.

This clonotype occurred a few times. This rearrangement joins TRBV9 to TRBJ2-7, with D unresolved. Germline CDR1 SGDLS, CDR2 YYNGEE. This CDR3 has 15 amino acids. Trimming took 0 bases from V and 2 from J, leaving 12 bases between them. The CDR3 loop reads CASSVVGDGTYEQYF. The CDR3 DNA reads TGTGCCAGCAGCGTAGTGGGCGACGGCACCTACGAGCAGTACTTC.

This clonotype was observed at least ten times. This chain uses TRBV7-2 with TRBJ1-3, with TRBD1 matching over 9 bases. There are 16 residues in the CDR3. V lost 5 bases and J lost 0; bases outside the gene matches: 5. CDR1 is SGHTA and CDR2 is FQGNSA in the germline V gene. CDR3 nucleotide sequence: TGTGCCAGCAGCCTTCGACAGGGGGGCTCTGGAAACACCATATATTTT. It codes for CASSLRQGGSGNTIYF. The variable domain in full, completed from reference TRBV7-2 and TRBJ1-3, reads GAGVSQSPSNKVTEKGKDVELRCDPISGHTALYWYRQSLGQGLEFLIYFQGNSAPDKSGLPSDRFSAERTGGSVSTLTIQRTQQEDSAVYLCASSLRQGGSGNTIYFGEGSWLTVV.

This clonotype was found a few times. The CDR3: CASSLLRVYNEQFF. The DNA of the CDR3 is TGTGCCAGCAGTTTACTCAGGGTCTACAATGAGCAGTTCTTC. The genes are TRBV28 and TRBJ2-1; possible D gene TRBD1, 5 bases. Germline lookup yields CDR1 MDHEN and CDR2 SYDVKM. The CDR3 totals 14 residues. Trimming shortened V by 2 bases and J by 3 bases, and 8 bases separated the two germline ends.

This clonotype was recorded many times. V gene TRBV7-6 combines with J gene TRBJ2-3; 11 bases agree with TRBD2. The CDR3 covers 17 residues. Looked up from germline, CDR1 is SGHVS and CDR2 is FNYEAQ. Unmatched junction bases numbered 10, after V lost 3 bases and J lost 5 bases. The CDR3 sequence is CASSLRASGGPGDTQYF. The CDR3 DNA is TGTGCCAGCAGCTTGCGGGCTAGCGGGGGGCCGGGAGATACGCAGTATTTT.